This is a list of T cell receptor beta chains from one sample in a study of shared clonotypes between healthy human individuals. The protocol was immunoSEQ multiplex PCR, while the TCRdb copy is restricted to in-frame clones and leaves out a portion. Of around 980,000 clones listed, about 80% were seen once; the top ten hold 0.61%. Sequenced input: memory CD4+ T cells from PBMCs. Source of these receptors: a man aged 18 to 29 in good health. Some clones in this sample may be carry-over from other donors' samples. The CDR3 runs from the conserved cysteine through the conserved F or W. The D gene is left open where the match is weak. Not all rows give a size; the values are once, few, many and, for expanded clones, a class.

D gene: .
J gene: TRBJ1-1
V gene: TRBV5-1
clone size: .
CDR3 DNA: TGCGCCAGCAGCACTCAGGGGAACACTGAAGCTTTCTTT
CDR3 protein: CASSTQGNTEAFF

D gene: TRBD1
J gene: TRBJ2-5
V gene: TRBV7-2
clone size: .
CDR3 DNA: TGTGCCAGCAGCCTAGGGGGCAGGCGGGAGACCCAGTACTTC
CDR3 protein: CASSLGGRRETQYF

D gene: .
J gene: TRBJ1-5
V gene: TRBV19
clone size: few
CDR3 DNA: TGTGCCAGTAGTATCTATAGGGCAGGGGTTGGTCAGCCCCAGCATTTT
CDR3 protein: CASSIYRAGVGQPQHF

D gene: .
J gene: TRBJ2-7
V gene: TRBV15
clone size: .
CDR3 DNA: TGTGCCACCAGCAGAGATTTCGAGTCTGGGCAGTACTTC
CDR3 protein: CATSRDFESGQYF

D gene: TRBD2
J gene: TRBJ2-7
V gene: TRBV4-2
clone size: .
CDR3 DNA: TGTGCCAGCAGCCAAGATAGGGGCGGGAGTGGGGACGAGCAGTACTTC
CDR3 protein: CASSQDRGGSGDEQYF

D gene: TRBD2
J gene: TRBJ2-5
V gene: TRBV4-1
clone size: .
CDR3 DNA: TGCGCCAGCAGCCGCCTCTGGGTGGGCGGGAGTAGAGAGACCCAGTACTTC
CDR3 protein: CASSRLWVGGSRETQYF

D gene: .
J gene: TRBJ1-1
V gene: TRBV18
clone size: .
CDR3 DNA: TGTGCCAGCTCATCCAAGGACGAGAACACTGAAGCTTTCTTT
CDR3 protein: CASSSKDENTEAFF

D gene: TRBD1
J gene: TRBJ2-3
V gene: TRBV18
clone size: .
CDR3 DNA: TGTGCCAGCTCACGGACAGGGGTTAACACAGATACGCAGTATTTT
CDR3 protein: CASSRTGVNTDTQYF

D gene: TRBD1
J gene: TRBJ1-5
V gene: TRBV18
clone size: .
CDR3 DNA: TGTGCCAGCTCACCAACAGGGGATCAGCCCCAGCATTTT
CDR3 protein: CASSPTGDQPQHF

D gene: .
J gene: TRBJ2-7
V gene: TRBV14
clone size: .
CDR3 DNA: TGTGCCAGCAGCGAGGACTGGGGACGGCACTACGAGCAGTACTTC
CDR3 protein: CASSEDWGRHYEQYF

D gene: TRBD1
J gene: TRBJ1-2
V gene: TRBV19
clone size: .
CDR3 DNA: TGTGCCAGTAGATACCATACCGGGACAGGGGACTATGGCTACACCTTC
CDR3 protein: CASRYHTGTGDYGYTF

D gene: .
J gene: TRBJ2-3
V gene: TRBV5-6
clone size: .
CDR3 DNA: TGTGCCAGCACCCCCTCGGGTCGTTGGGGAGTCAGGTATTTT
CDR3 protein: CASTPSGRWGVRYF

D gene: TRBD1
J gene: TRBJ1-5
V gene: TRBV19
clone size: .
CDR3 DNA: TGTGCCAGTAGTTTTTACGGACAGGGGGCTCGGCAGCCCCAGCATTTT
CDR3 protein: CASSFYGQGARQPQHF

D gene: TRBD1
J gene: TRBJ2-7
V gene: TRBV2
clone size: .
CDR3 DNA: TGTGCCAGCAGCTGGGACAGGGGTACTCACTACGAGCAGTACTTC
CDR3 protein: CASSWDRGTHYEQYF

D gene: .
J gene: TRBJ2-3
V gene: TRBV6-6
clone size: .
CDR3 DNA: TGTGCCAGCCGGGAACGGGGATCTAGCACAGATACGCAGTATTTT
CDR3 protein: CASRERGSSTDTQYF

D gene: .
J gene: TRBJ2-3
V gene: TRBV5-1
clone size: .
CDR3 DNA: TGCGCCAGCAGCTTTGCCGGCCCTAGCACAGATACGCAGTATTTT
CDR3 protein: CASSFAGPSTDTQYF

D gene: .
J gene: TRBJ2-7
V gene: TRBV5-1
clone size: .
CDR3 DNA: TGCGCCAGCAGCTTGCGGAGTGGAGACGAGCAGTACTTC
CDR3 protein: CASSLRSGDEQYF

D gene: .
J gene: TRBJ2-1
V gene: TRBV19
clone size: .
CDR3 DNA: TGTGCCAGTAGTATAGTCCTAATTAGGGTGAATGAGCAGTTCTTC
CDR3 protein: CASSIVLIRVNEQFF

D gene: .
J gene: TRBJ1-1
V gene: TRBV7-2
clone size: .
CDR3 DNA: TGTGCCAGCAGCTTAGTTGACACAACGAACACTGAAGCTTTCTTT
CDR3 protein: CASSLVDTTNTEAFF

D gene: .
J gene: TRBJ1-2
V gene: TRBV28
clone size: many
CDR3 DNA: TGTGCCAGCAGATTTCTGGGACTGAGAAACTATGGCTACACCTTC
CDR3 protein: CASRFLGLRNYGYTF

D gene: .
J gene: TRBJ2-3
V gene: TRBV20-1
clone size: .
CDR3 DNA: TGCAGTGCCTCCCGTGACTGGGCGCAGTATTTT
CDR3 protein: CSASRDWAQYF

D gene: .
J gene: TRBJ2-3
V gene: TRBV7-9
clone size: .
CDR3 DNA: TGTGCCAGCAGCTTAGAGGTTGAATATACGCAGTATTTT
CDR3 protein: CASSLEVEYTQYF

D gene: TRBD1
J gene: TRBJ2-7
V gene: TRBV10-3
clone size: .
CDR3 DNA: TGTGCCACAAGGACAGGGCACTACGAGCAGTACTTC
CDR3 protein: CATRTGHYEQYF

D gene: .
J gene: TRBJ1-4
V gene: TRBV7-2
clone size: .
CDR3 DNA: TGTGCCAGCAGCTTCCGTCGCGGGCTTAATGAAAAACTGTTTTTT
CDR3 protein: CASSFRRGLNEKLFF

D gene: .
J gene: TRBJ2-3
V gene: TRBV27
clone size: .
CDR3 DNA: TGTGCCAGCAGTCCGACTAGAATCGGCACAGATACGCAGTATTTT
CDR3 protein: CASSPTRIGTDTQYF

D gene: .
J gene: TRBJ1-2
V gene: TRBV29-1
clone size: few
CDR3 DNA: TGCAGCGTTGGAGAAGCCGGCTATGGCTACACCTTC
CDR3 protein: CSVGEAGYGYTF

D gene: TRBD2
J gene: TRBJ2-1
V gene: TRBV9
clone size: .
CDR3 DNA: TGTGCCAGCAGCGCCGGGACTAGCTTCTACAATGAGCAGTTCTTC
CDR3 protein: CASSAGTSFYNEQFF

D gene: .
J gene: TRBJ2-6
V gene: TRBV7-8
clone size: .
CDR3 DNA: TGTGCCAGCGCTCGGAGGTCTGGGGCCAACGTCCTGACTTTC
CDR3 protein: CASARRSGANVLTF

D gene: TRBD1
J gene: TRBJ1-1
V gene: TRBV7-2
clone size: .
CDR3 DNA: TGTGCCAGCAGCTTACAGGGGGCGGGCACTGAAGCTTTCTTT
CDR3 protein: CASSLQGAGTEAFF

D gene: TRBD1
J gene: TRBJ2-7
V gene: TRBV4-2
clone size: many
CDR3 DNA: TGTGCCAGCAGCCAATTCGGGACAGGGAACTACGAGCAGTACTTC
CDR3 protein: CASSQFGTGNYEQYF

D gene: .
J gene: TRBJ2-7
V gene: TRBV5-4
clone size: .
CDR3 DNA: TGTGCCAGCAGCTTGGGGAGACAGGAGTCCTACGAGCAGTACTTC
CDR3 protein: CASSLGRQESYEQYF

D gene: TRBD1
J gene: TRBJ2-3
V gene: TRBV6-1
clone size: .
CDR3 DNA: TGTGCCAGCAGCAACAGGGGAAATACGCAGTATTTT
CDR3 protein: CASSNRGNTQYF

D gene: .
J gene: TRBJ1-1
V gene: TRBV29-1
clone size: many
CDR3 DNA: TGCAGCTTTGGGCGGGCGAACACTGAAGCTTTCTTT
CDR3 protein: CSFGRANTEAFF

D gene: .
J gene: TRBJ2-5
V gene: TRBV2
clone size: .
CDR3 DNA: TGTGCCAGCAACCGGGGCGGACAAGAGACCCAGTACTTC
CDR3 protein: CASNRGGQETQYF

D gene: .
J gene: TRBJ1-1
V gene: TRBV6-5
clone size: .
CDR3 DNA: TGTGCCAGCACCCAGGGGTCCGGCACTGAAGCTTTCTTT
CDR3 protein: CASTQGSGTEAFF

D gene: .
J gene: TRBJ1-2
V gene: TRBV5-4
clone size: .
CDR3 DNA: TGTGCCAGCAGCCTTTATGGGATCGTAGCCTTC
CDR3 protein: CASSLYGIVAF

D gene: TRBD1
J gene: TRBJ2-7
V gene: TRBV9
clone size: few
CDR3 DNA: TGTGCCAGCAGCGTAGGGACAGGGCTCTCCTACGAGCAGTACTTC
CDR3 protein: CASSVGTGLSYEQYF

D gene: .
J gene: TRBJ2-7
V gene: TRBV5-1
clone size: .
CDR3 DNA: TGCGCCAGCAGCTTGGGGGGCACAGGGTCCTACGAGCAGTACTTC
CDR3 protein: CASSLGGTGSYEQYF

D gene: TRBD2
J gene: TRBJ2-3
V gene: TRBV5-1
clone size: .
CDR3 DNA: TGCGCCAGCAGCTTGGTCCGCGGGAGTAGGACAGATACGCAGTATTTT
CDR3 protein: CASSLVRGSRTDTQYF

D gene: .
J gene: TRBJ2-5
V gene: TRBV5-8
clone size: many
CDR3 DNA: TGTGCCAGCAGCTTTGGGGCAGGGGATGCCCAGTACTTC
CDR3 protein: CASSFGAGDAQYF

D gene: .
J gene: TRBJ1-6
V gene: TRBV10-2
clone size: once
CDR3 DNA: TGCGCCAGCAGCCCACCCGAGTGGGAACAAGCGTCCTATAATTCACCCCTCCACTTT
CDR3 protein: CASSPPEWEQASYNSPLHF

D gene: .
J gene: TRBJ2-1
V gene: TRBV5-4
clone size: few
CDR3 DNA: TGTGCCAGCAGCCTCCCGGCAGGCGATAGGGATGAGCAGTTCTTC
CDR3 protein: CASSLPAGDRDEQFF

D gene: TRBD2
J gene: TRBJ2-3
V gene: TRBV7-2
clone size: .
CDR3 DNA: TGTGCCAGCAGCTCCCGGGCAGCGGGAGGGATCACAGATACGCAGTATTTT
CDR3 protein: CASSSRAAGGITDTQYF

D gene: .
J gene: TRBJ2-1
V gene: TRBV7-3
clone size: .
CDR3 DNA: TGTGCCAGCAGCCCGATGATCGGATACAATGAGCAGTTCTTC
CDR3 protein: CASSPMIGYNEQFF

D gene: .
J gene: TRBJ2-7
V gene: TRBV4-1
clone size: few
CDR3 DNA: TGCGCCAGCAGCCAAGATGTCACCGAGCAGTACTTC
CDR3 protein: CASSQDVTEQYF

D gene: TRBD1
J gene: TRBJ2-7
V gene: TRBV28
clone size: .
CDR3 DNA: TGTGCCAGCAGTTCCAGGGGGCTAAACGACTACGAGCAGTACTTC
CDR3 protein: CASSSRGLNDYEQYF

D gene: TRBD1
J gene: TRBJ2-1
V gene: TRBV7-8
clone size: once
CDR3 DNA: TGTGCCAGCAGCGTATGGACAGGGGCGAACAATGAGCAGTTCTTC
CDR3 protein: CASSVWTGANNEQFF

D gene: TRBD2
J gene: TRBJ2-1
V gene: TRBV28
clone size: once
CDR3 DNA: TGTGCCAGCAGTTTTCCCGGGACTAGCGTAAACAATGAGCAGTTCTTC
CDR3 protein: CASSFPGTSVNNEQFF

D gene: TRBD1
J gene: TRBJ1-5
V gene: TRBV6-1
clone size: .
CDR3 DNA: TGTGCCAGCAGTGAAACTGGGACAGGGGCCGGTCAGCCCCAGCATTTT
CDR3 protein: CASSETGTGAGQPQHF

D gene: .
J gene: TRBJ2-1
V gene: TRBV2
clone size: .
CDR3 DNA: TGTGCCAGCAGTGACTCAGGCTGGAATGAGCAGTTCTTC
CDR3 protein: CASSDSGWNEQFF

D gene: TRBD2
J gene: TRBJ2-3
V gene: TRBV4-2
clone size: .
CDR3 DNA: TGTGCCAGCAGCCAGTTGTCTAGCGGAGACACAGATACGCAGTATTTT
CDR3 protein: CASSQLSSGDTDTQYF

D gene: .
J gene: TRBJ1-1
V gene: TRBV28
clone size: once
CDR3 DNA: TGTGCCACCACCAACGCGCGGGGGGCTTTCTTT
CDR3 protein: CATTNARGAFF

D gene: .
J gene: TRBJ2-2
V gene: TRBV18
clone size: .
CDR3 DNA: TGTGCCAGCTCATCCGGGGCCAACACCGGGGAGCTGTTTTTT
CDR3 protein: CASSSGANTGELFF

D gene: .
J gene: TRBJ1-1
V gene: TRBV10-3
clone size: once
CDR3 DNA: TGTGCCATCAGTGAGTCACCGGGAGCGGAGACTGAAGCTTTCTTT
CDR3 protein: CAISESPGAETEAFF

D gene: TRBD2
J gene: TRBJ2-3
V gene: TRBV7-2
clone size: .
CDR3 DNA: TGTGCCAGCAGCCGGACCGGGACTAGCGTGGATACGCAGTATTTT
CDR3 protein: CASSRTGTSVDTQYF

D gene: .
J gene: TRBJ1-2
V gene: TRBV4-2
clone size: .
CDR3 DNA: TGTGCCAGCAGCCCGCGGACGGACTATGGCTACACCTTC
CDR3 protein: CASSPRTDYGYTF

D gene: TRBD1
J gene: TRBJ1-3
V gene: TRBV6-6
clone size: .
CDR3 DNA: TGTGCCAGCAGTTGGACAGGGGGCCAAACTGGAAACACCATATATTTT
CDR3 protein: CASSWTGGQTGNTIYF

D gene: TRBD2
J gene: TRBJ2-2
V gene: TRBV5-1
clone size: .
CDR3 DNA: TGCGCCAGCAGCTTGGCGCTAGCGGGAGGGCCCTTAACCGGGGAGCTGTTTTTT
CDR3 protein: CASSLALAGGPLTGELFF

D gene: TRBD1
J gene: TRBJ1-5
V gene: TRBV2
clone size: .
CDR3 DNA: TGTGCCAGCGGAGGGACAGGGAATCAGCCCCAGCATTTT
CDR3 protein: CASGGTGNQPQHF